What follows is one T cell receptor (beta chain) and its context. It was CD45RO-negative cells, positively selected for CCR7, that made up naive CD8 cells, with terminally differentiated effector memory CD45RA+ cells excluded. All donors qualified as healthy HIV-negative adults and had experienced no recent acute infections or vaccinations. The donor cohort consisted entirely of Caucasian adults residing in Nashville, Tennessee. The CDR3 sequence is 14 residues long. Germline CDR1 and CDR2: SEHNR and FQNEAQ (reference sequence). Trimming left V 5 bases short and J 0 bases short, with 8 bases between. TCRdb's table, derived via immunoSEQ multiplex PCR, lists solely in-frame clones and lacks some. The sample lists about 800,000 clones, around 96% seen once, with over 0.2% in the top ten. This sample is drawn from a study of shared clonotypes between healthy human individuals.

Sequences were obtained from naive CD8+ T cells sorted from blood. The receptor's source is a man aged 25-45 years in good health. V and J are TRBV7-9 and TRBJ2-4; no clear D gene. DNA of the CDR3: TGTGCCAGCAGCGCGATGAAAGCCAAAAACATTCAGTACTTC. It yields the protein CASSAMKAKNIQYF. The full variable domain, its missing parts supplied by reference TRBV7-9 and TRBJ2-4, is DTGVSQNPRHKITKRGQNVTFRCDPISEHNRLYWYRQTLGQGPEFLTYFQNEAQLEKSRLLSDRFSAERPKGSFSTLEIQRTEQGDSAMYLCASSAMKAKNIQYFGAGTRLSVL.